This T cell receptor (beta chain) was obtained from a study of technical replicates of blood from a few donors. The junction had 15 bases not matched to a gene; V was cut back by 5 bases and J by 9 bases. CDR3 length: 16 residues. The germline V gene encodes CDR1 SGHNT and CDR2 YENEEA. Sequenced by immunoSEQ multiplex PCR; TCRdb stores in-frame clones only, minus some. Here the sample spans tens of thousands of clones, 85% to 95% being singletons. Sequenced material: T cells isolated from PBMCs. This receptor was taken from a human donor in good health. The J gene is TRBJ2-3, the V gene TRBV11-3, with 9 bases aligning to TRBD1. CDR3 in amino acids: CASSPQGAALHFTQYF. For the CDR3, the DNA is TGTGCCAGCAGCCCACAGGGGGCAGCTCTACATTTCACGCAGTATTTT. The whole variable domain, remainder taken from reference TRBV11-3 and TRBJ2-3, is EAGVVQSPRYKIIEKKQPVAFWCNPISGHNTLYWYLQNLGQGPELLIRYENEEAVDDSQLPKDRFSAERLKGVDSTLKIQPAELGDSAVYLCASSPQGAALHFTQYFGPGTRLTVL.